What follows describes a single TCR beta chain. The data originate from a study of T cell changes during pregnancy in multiple sclerosis. Libraries were prepared by immunoSEQ multiplex PCR; TCRdb keeps only in-frame clonotypes and omits some of them. The sample shows fewer than 150,000 clones, roughly 95% of them seen only once. Germline CDR1 is MDHEN and CDR2 is SYDVKM. After removal of 7 bases from V and 8 bases from J, the junction contained 8 bases not matched to a gene. The CDR3 has 13 amino acids. This clonotype was obtained from a female donor with multiple sclerosis, enrolled in a pregnancy study. Source: peripheral blood, taken after pregnancy. This chain uses TRBV28 with TRBJ2-1, with 7 bases matching TRBD2. In nucleotides, the CDR3 is TGTGCCAGCACCCGCGGGAGTACATATGAGCAGTTCTTC. Residues: CASTRGSTYEQFF. The variable domain in full, with the rest retrieved from reference TRBV28 and TRBJ2-1, is DVKVTQSSRYLVKRTGEKVFLECVQDMDHENMFWYRQDPGLGLRLIYFSYDVKMKEKGDIPEGYSVSREKKERFSLILESASTNQTSMYLCASTRGSTYEQFFGPGTRLTVL.